The 5 T cell receptor beta chains listed next were all sequenced from one sample in a study of T cells in localized non-small cell lung cancer. Only in-frame clones appear in the TCRdb table, and some are missing; sequencing was by immunoSEQ multiplex PCR. This table holds approximately 26,000 clones, 81% found once. The sample consisted of peripheral blood, taken before any cancer treatment. These receptors were obtained from a man aged 40 to 70 with stage III squamous cell lung carcinoma.

The V gene is TRBV6-1, the J gene TRBJ2-7; D possibly corresponds to TRBD1 (5 bases). The CDR3 length is 12 residues. CDR1 and CDR2 (germline): MNHNS, SASEGT. Trimming removed 6 bases at V and 0 bases at J, with 6 bases between. CDR3 DNA sequence: TGTGCCAGCAGAGACAGCTCCTACGAGCAGTACGTC. It translates to CASRDSSYEQYV.

The CDR3 region has the DNA TGTGCCAGCAGTCCCAGACAGGGAATTTCGTACGAGCAGTACTTC. Translation: CASSPRQGISYEQYF. The chain is built from TRBV6-5 and TRBJ2-7; TRBD1 matches 7 bases. Trimming removed 5 bases from V and 4 bases from J; junction bases left unmatched: 11. This CDR3 region has 15 residues. CDR1 is MNHEY, CDR2 SVGAGI, per germline.

This clone was seen a single time. V gene TRBV5-1 combines with J gene TRBJ2-1; TRBD2 aligns across 10 bases. Per the germline V gene, CDR1 is SGHRS and CDR2 is YFSETQ. The CDR3 covers 15 residues. Trimming took 5 bases from V and 5 from J; bases not matched to a gene: 7. As DNA, the CDR3 is TGCGCCAGCAGTTCTCTTACTAGCGGGAACAATGAGCAGTTCTTC. Protein: CASSSLTSGNNEQFF.

V is TRBV18 and J is TRBJ2-1, with D perhaps given as TRBD1 or TRBD2 (5 bases each). Germline CDR1 reads KGHSH; CDR2 reads LQKENI. The CDR3 contains 17 residues. The ends were cut back, 0 bases at V and 3 bases at J, with 15 bases in the middle. The CDR3 nucleotides are TGTGCCAGCTCACCACCGATCCGGGGCAATCTCTACAATGAGCAGTTCTTC. It yields the protein CASSPPIRGNLYNEQFF. The whole variable domain, filled in from reference TRBV18 and TRBJ2-1, reads NAGVMQNPRHLVRRRGQEARLRCSPMKGHSHVYWYRQLPEEGLKFMVYLQKENIIDESGMPKERFSAEFPKEGPSILRIQQVVRGDSAAYFCASSPPIRGNLYNEQFFGPGTRLTVL.

The V and J genes are TRBV30 and TRBJ1-2, with D hard to call. The length of the CDR3 is 13 residues. The V end was cut by 0 bases, the J end by 4 bases, with 9 bases between. From germline, CDR1 is GTSNPN and CDR2 SVGIG (reference sequence). DNA of the CDR3: TGTGCCTGGAGTGTACACGGGGTCTATGGCTACACCTTC. The encoded protein is CAWSVHGVYGYTF.